The 12 T cell receptor beta chains below all came from one sample that was sequenced in a study of lymphopenia after photon versus proton radiotherapy. Sequenced by immunoSEQ multiplex PCR; TCRdb stores in-frame clones only, minus some. The table lists 50,000 or so clones, roughly 90% of them singletons. This specimen consisted of peripheral blood, obtained from a patient treated with photon-based radiotherapy. The source of these receptors is a middle-aged woman with cholangiocarcinoma.

This chain's CDR3 is CASTNRETANTEAFF. In nucleotides, the CDR3 is TGCGCCAGCACCAACCGGGAGACAGCGAACACTGAAGCTTTCTTT. V and J are TRBV4-1 and TRBJ1-1; D is possibly TRBD1 (5 bases). The CDR3 is 15 amino acids. The germline V gene encodes CDR1 MGHRA and CDR2 YSYEKL. The V and J ends lost 7 bases and 1 base respectively, with 16 bases between them.

The CDR3 region has the DNA TGTGCCAGCAGCTTTTTTCAGGGGACAGATACGCAGTATTTT. As protein: CASSFFQGTDTQYF. The V gene is TRBV7-9, the J gene TRBJ2-3; a weak D match, TRBD1 (6 bases). Germline V CDR1 and CDR2: SEHNR, FQNEAQ (reference sequence). The CDR3 length is 14 residues. V lost 3 bases and J lost 3, with 10 bases in between.

The chain has TRBV10-2 and TRBJ1-6; maybe TRBD1 (6 bases). Trimming cost V 6 bases and J 9 bases, with 18 bases left between them. CDR3 length: 15 residues. Germline-derived CDR1 and CDR2 are WSHSY and SAAADI. The CDR3 sequence is CASRSGGASGSPLHF. In DNA form, the CDR3 reads TGCGCCAGCAGGTCGGGGGGGGCGAGTGGTTCACCCCTCCACTTT.

The rearrangement links TRBV7-3 to TRBJ1-1; 8 bases are shared with TRBD1. The junction had 11 bases not matched to a gene; V was cut back by 0 bases and J by 11 bases. The germline V gene has CDR1 SGHTA and CDR2 FQGTGA. The CDR3 length is 15 residues. This chain's CDR3 is CASSLTQGASDGAFF. CDR3 sequence (DNA): TGTGCCAGCAGCTTAACGCAGGGGGCCTCCGATGGGGCTTTCTTT.

This clone was observed a handful of times. The V gene is TRBV7-8, the J gene TRBJ2-7; perhaps TRBD1 as D (6 bases). The V gene lost 9 bases and the J gene lost 3 bases, with 15 bases spanning the gap. From germline, CDR1 is SGHVS and CDR2 FQNEAQ. The CDR3 covers 13 residues. The CDR3 here is CASSGVSGYEQYF. The CDR3 bases are TGTGCCAGTTCAGGGGTATCGGGCTACGAGCAGTACTTC. Based on the CDR3 plus reference TRBV7-8 and TRBJ2-7, the full variable domain is GAGVSQSPRYKVAKRGQDVALRCDPISGHVSLFWYQQALGQGPEFLTYFQNEAQLDKSGLPSDRFFAERPEGSVSTLKIQRTQQEDSAVYLCASSGVSGYEQYFGPGTRLTVT.

The chain couples TRBV14 to TRBJ1-6; D call uncertain. The CDR3 totals 14 residues. Germline V gene sequence: CDR1 SGHDN, CDR2 FVKESK. V was clipped by 0 bases and J by 10 bases, with 10 bases between them. CDR3 residues: CASSQEWFGSPLHF. CDR3 in DNA: TGTGCCAGCAGCCAAGAATGGTTCGGATCACCCCTCCACTTT.

The V call is TRBV11-2, the J call TRBJ1-2; 8 nucleotides match TRBD1. The junction had 10 bases not matched to a gene; V was cut back by 4 bases and J by 3 bases. Germline CDR1 reads SGHAT; CDR2 reads FQNNGV. The length of the CDR3 is 16 residues. The CDR3, as DNA: TGTGCCAGCAGCTCTGGGACAGGCCGCAATGACTATGGCTACACCTTC. Amino acids: CASSSGTGRNDYGYTF.

The rearrangement uses TRBV5-6 and TRBJ1-5; no firm D call. The germline V gene encodes CDR1 SGHDT and CDR2 YYEEEE. Trimming took off 1 base at V and 7 bases at J, with 6 bases between the two ends. The CDR3 sequence is 12 residues long. The CDR3 loop reads CASSLLGQPQHF. The CDR3 DNA sequence: TGTGCCAGCAGCTTGCTCGGCCAGCCCCAGCATTTT.

The V gene is TRBV28, the J gene TRBJ2-7; D possibly corresponds to TRBD1 (6 bases). Trimming removed 4 bases at V and 5 bases at J, with 18 bases between. Looked up from germline, CDR1 is MDHEN and CDR2 is SYDVKM. CDR3 length: 15 amino acids. CDR3 nucleotides: TGTGCCAGCAGTTCCTCCTACAGGGAAGAGAACGAGCAGTACTTC. It is translated as CASSSSYREENEQYF.

V usage is TRBV4-3 and J usage is TRBJ2-1; D gene unclear. The germline V gene encodes CDR1 LGHNA and CDR2 YSLEER. Trimming pared 2 bases from V and 3 bases from J, leaving 11 bases between. The CDR3 has 15 amino acids. The CDR3 bases are TGCGCCAGCAGCCAATCTGAGGCTATCTACAATGAGCAGTTCTTC. Protein product: CASSQSEAIYNEQFF.

The V and J genes are TRBV25-1 and TRBJ1-1; D is uncertain. The germline V and J ends were trimmed by 5 bases and 1 base, with 5 bases remaining between them. The CDR3 runs 12 residues. Per germline, CDR1 MGHDK and CDR2 SYGVNS. In DNA form, the CDR3 reads TGTGCCAGCAGTTTTACGAACACTGAAGCTTTCTTT. Translated, it gives CASSFTNTEAFF. The full variable domain, with the rest looked up from reference TRBV25-1 and TRBJ1-1, is EADIYQTPRYLVIGTGKKITLECSQTMGHDKMYWYQQDPGMELHLIHYSYGVNSTEKGDLSSESTVSRIRTEHFPLTLESARPSHTSQYLCASSFTNTEAFFGQGTRLTVV.

The chain employs TRBV28 and TRBJ2-3, with TRBD2 identical over 9 bases. The CDR3 length is 15 residues. Trimming took 3 bases from V and 2 from J; bases not matched to a gene: 3. From germline, CDR1 is MDHEN and CDR2 SYDVKM. In nucleotides, the CDR3 is TGTGCCAGCAGTTTCAGCGGGGGGAACACAGATACGCAGTATTTT. The encoded protein is CASSFSGGNTDTQYF. The full variable domain, its missing parts supplied by reference TRBV28 and TRBJ2-3, is DVKVTQSSRYLVKRTGEKVFLECVQDMDHENMFWYRQDPGLGLRLIYFSYDVKMKEKGDIPEGYSVSREKKERFSLILESASTNQTSMYLCASSFSGGNTDTQYFGPGTRLTVL.